This TCR beta chain appears in the sequencing data of a study of cytomegalovirus exposure and HLA in healthy donors. Study-wide points: Using the classifier, cytomegalovirus status was reportedly diagnosed with high specificity and sensitivity. The productive fraction for most TCR beta V segments was about 90% or about 30% in an earlier analysis.

The germline V and J ends were trimmed by 1 base and 1 base, with 7 bases remaining between them. CDR3 length equals 14 residues. Germline V gene sequence: CDR1 SGHAT, CDR2 FQNNGV. Primers: 60 Vbeta forward and 13 Jbeta reverse. Sequenced by immunoSEQ multiplex PCR; TCRdb stores in-frame clones only, minus some. The sample records about 110,000 clones, 65% to 85% being singletons. Points on this clone: Its antigen is unidentified.

This rearrangement joins TRBV11-2 to TRBJ2-5; D remains unclear. Sequenced material: PBMCs. The source of this sequence is a young man in good health and CMV-seronegative. CDR3 in DNA: TGTGCCAGCAGCTTAGGCCGTAGCCAAGAGACCCAGTACTTC. It yields the protein CASSLGRSQETQYF.